This TCR beta chain was obtained from a study of cytomegalovirus exposure and HLA in healthy donors. This clone has only a few counts. Primers for the PCR totalled 60 Vbeta and 13 Jbeta. In the original processing: A follow-up analysis tallied about 80 million unique TCR beta chains, approximately 11 million shared. The protocol was immunoSEQ multiplex PCR, while the TCRdb copy is restricted to in-frame clones and leaves out a portion. V and J calls plus clone size are reproduced from that table; the DNA served to infer D and trimming. The table has more than 150,000 clones, roughly 80% seen once. The CDR3 spans 13 residues. The germline CDR1 and CDR2 sequences are SGHTA and FQGNSA. Between the trimmed V and J ends, which lost 0 bases and 6 bases, there was a span of 5 bases.

The sequence was obtained from a man between 50 and 59 years old in good health and CMV-seronegative. The chain combines TRBV7-2 with TRBJ2-2, with D unclear. The source material was PBMCs. CDR3 region: CASSLALPGELFF. CDR3 sequence (DNA): TGTGCCAGCAGCTTAGCTCTCCCCGGGGAGCTGTTTTTT.